This T cell receptor beta chain was captured in a study of T cell changes during pregnancy in multiple sclerosis. Germline CDR1 and CDR2: GTSNPN and SVGIG (reference sequence). The CDR3 extends over 10 amino acids. Between the trimmed V and J ends, which lost 3 bases and 8 bases, there was a span of 7 bases. Clones were sequenced by immunoSEQ multiplex PCR, and TCRdb holds only the in-frame ones, with some missing. Of tens of thousands of clones in the sample, roughly 93% are singletons; the top ten hold 0.37%. The J gene is TRBJ1-1, the V gene TRBV30; D may be TRBD1 (5 bases). The sequence came from a female donor in good health, enrolled as a control in a pregnancy study. Specimen: CD4+ T cells from peripheral blood mononuclear cells, collected in the second trimester of pregnancy. The CDR3, as DNA: TGTGCCTGGAGCCGGACAGAAGCTTTCTTT. Residues: CAWSRTEAFF.